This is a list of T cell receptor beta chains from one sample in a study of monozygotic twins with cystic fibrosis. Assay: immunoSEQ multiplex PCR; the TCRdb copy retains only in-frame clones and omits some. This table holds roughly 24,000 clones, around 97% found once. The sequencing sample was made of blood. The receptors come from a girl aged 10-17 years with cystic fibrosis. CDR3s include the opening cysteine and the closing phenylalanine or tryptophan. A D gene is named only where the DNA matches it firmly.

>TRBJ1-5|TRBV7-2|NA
TGTGCCAGCAGCTCAACAGGGTATCAGCCCCAGCATTTT
CASSSTGYQPQHF
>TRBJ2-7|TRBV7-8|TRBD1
TGTGCCAGCAGCTATGTTACAGGGGGCCTAAGCTCCTACGAGCAGTACTTC
CASSYVTGGLSSYEQYF
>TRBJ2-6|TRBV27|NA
TGTGCCAGCAAAGGGGACCCTGGGGCCAACGTCCTGACTTTC
CASKGDPGANVLTF
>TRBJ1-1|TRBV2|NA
TGTGCCAGCAGTGAAGCCCGCTACAACACTGAAGCTTTCTTT
CASSEARYNTEAFF
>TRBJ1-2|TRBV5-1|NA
TGCGCCAGCAGCTTGGCGGCCAGCCAAGTCTATGGCTACACCTTC
CASSLAASQVYGYTF
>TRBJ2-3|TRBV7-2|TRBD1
TGTGCCAGCAGCCCGACAGGGCCTAGCACAGATACGCAGTATTTT
CASSPTGPSTDTQYF
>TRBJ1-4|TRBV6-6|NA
TGTGCCAGCAGTTATGGTAATGAAAAACTGTTTTTT
CASSYGNEKLFF
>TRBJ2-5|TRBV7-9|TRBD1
TGTGCCAGCAGCCGAGGACAGGGGGCTTGGACCCAGTACTTC
CASSRGQGAWTQYF
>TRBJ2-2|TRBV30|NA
TGTGCCTGGAACCTCCTCAACACCGGGGAGCTGTTTTTT
CAWNLLNTGELFF
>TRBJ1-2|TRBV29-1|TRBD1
TGCAGCGTTGAAGATCGGACAGGGACGGGAGCCTACACCTTC
CSVEDRTGTGAYTF
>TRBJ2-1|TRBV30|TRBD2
TGTGCCTGGGGGACTAGTTCCTACAATGAGCAGTTCTTC
CAWGTSSYNEQFF